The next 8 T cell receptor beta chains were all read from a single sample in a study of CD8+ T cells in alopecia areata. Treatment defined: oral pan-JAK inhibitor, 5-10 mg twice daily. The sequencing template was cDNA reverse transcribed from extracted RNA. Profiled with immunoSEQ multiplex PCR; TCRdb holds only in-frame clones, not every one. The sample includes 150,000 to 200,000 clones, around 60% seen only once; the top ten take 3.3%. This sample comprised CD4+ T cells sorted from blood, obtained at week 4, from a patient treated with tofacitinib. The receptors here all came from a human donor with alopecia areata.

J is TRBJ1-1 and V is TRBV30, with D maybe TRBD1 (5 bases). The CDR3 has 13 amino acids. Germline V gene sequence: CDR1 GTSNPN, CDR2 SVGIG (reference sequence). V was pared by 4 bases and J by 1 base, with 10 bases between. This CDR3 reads CAWTAGTNTEAFF. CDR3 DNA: TGTGCCTGGACGGCAGGGACGAACACTGAAGCTTTCTTT.

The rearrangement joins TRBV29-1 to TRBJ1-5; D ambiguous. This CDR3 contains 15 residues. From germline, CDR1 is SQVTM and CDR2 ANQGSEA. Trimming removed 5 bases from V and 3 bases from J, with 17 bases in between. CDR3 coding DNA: TGCAGCGTTCCATTGAGGCGTTTTCTCAATCAGCCCCAGCATTTT. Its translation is CSVPLRRFLNQPQHF.

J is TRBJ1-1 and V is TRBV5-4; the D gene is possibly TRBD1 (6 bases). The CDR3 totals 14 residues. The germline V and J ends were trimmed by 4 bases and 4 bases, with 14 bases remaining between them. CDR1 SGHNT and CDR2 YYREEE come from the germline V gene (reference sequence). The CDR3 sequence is CASSLGTLPTEAFF. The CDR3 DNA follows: TGTGCCAGCAGCCTTGGGACACTCCCCACTGAAGCTTTCTTT.

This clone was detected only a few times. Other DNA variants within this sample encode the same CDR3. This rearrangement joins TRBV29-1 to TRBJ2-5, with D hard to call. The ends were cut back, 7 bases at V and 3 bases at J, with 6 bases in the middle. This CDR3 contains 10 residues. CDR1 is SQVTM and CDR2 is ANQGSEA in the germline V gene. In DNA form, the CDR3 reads TGCAGCGGAGGTGAAGAGACCCAGTACTTC. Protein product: CSGGEETQYF. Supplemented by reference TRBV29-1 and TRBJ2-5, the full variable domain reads SAVISQKPSRDICQRGTSLTIQCQVDSQVTMMFWYRQQPGQSLTLIATANQGSEATYESGFVIDKFPISRPNLTFSTLTVSNMSPEDSSIYLCSGGEETQYFGPGTRLLVL.

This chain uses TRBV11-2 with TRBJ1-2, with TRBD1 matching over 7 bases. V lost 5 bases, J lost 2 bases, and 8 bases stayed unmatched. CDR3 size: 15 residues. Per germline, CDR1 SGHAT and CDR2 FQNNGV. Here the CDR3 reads CASSPWTGLNYGYTF. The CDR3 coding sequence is TGTGCCAGCAGCCCGTGGACAGGATTAAACTATGGCTACACCTTC.

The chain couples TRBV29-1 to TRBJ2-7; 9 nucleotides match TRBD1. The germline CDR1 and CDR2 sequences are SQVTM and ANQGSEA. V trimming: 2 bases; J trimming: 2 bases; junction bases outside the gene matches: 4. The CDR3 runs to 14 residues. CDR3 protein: CSVERGTGTYEQYF. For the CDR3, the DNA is TGCAGCGTTGAACGCGGGACAGGGACCTACGAGCAGTACTTC.

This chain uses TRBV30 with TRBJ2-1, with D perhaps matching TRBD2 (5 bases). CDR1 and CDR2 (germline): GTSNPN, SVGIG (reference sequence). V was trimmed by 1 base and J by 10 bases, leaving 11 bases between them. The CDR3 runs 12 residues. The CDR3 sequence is CAWSASRVEQFF. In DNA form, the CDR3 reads TGTGCCTGGAGTGCTAGCCGGGTAGAGCAGTTCTTC.

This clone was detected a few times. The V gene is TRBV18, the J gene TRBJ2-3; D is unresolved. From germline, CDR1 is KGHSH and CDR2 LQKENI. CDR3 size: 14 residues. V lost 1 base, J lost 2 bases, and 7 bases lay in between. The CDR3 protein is CASSPRGSTDTQYF. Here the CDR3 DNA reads TGTGCCAGCTCACCACGAGGATCCACAGATACGCAGTATTTT.